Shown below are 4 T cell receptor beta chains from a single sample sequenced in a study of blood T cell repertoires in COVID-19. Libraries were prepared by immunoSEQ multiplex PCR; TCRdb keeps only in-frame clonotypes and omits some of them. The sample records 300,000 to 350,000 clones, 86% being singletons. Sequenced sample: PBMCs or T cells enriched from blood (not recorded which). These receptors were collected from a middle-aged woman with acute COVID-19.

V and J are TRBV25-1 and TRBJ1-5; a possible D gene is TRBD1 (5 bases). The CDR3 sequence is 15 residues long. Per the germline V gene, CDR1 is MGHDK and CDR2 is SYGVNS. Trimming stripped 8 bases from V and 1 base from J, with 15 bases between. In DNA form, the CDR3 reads TGTGCCAGCTTTCTCGGGGGATGGAGCAATCAGCCCCAGCATTTT. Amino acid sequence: CASFLGGWSNQPQHF.

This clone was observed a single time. CDR3 bases: TGTGCCAGCAGCTTAGGAGGGGGGGCCGAGACCCAGTACTTC. It yields the protein CASSLGGGAETQYF. This rearrangement joins TRBV7-3 to TRBJ2-5; maybe TRBD2 (7 bases). This CDR3 region has 14 residues. Trimming stripped 2 bases from V and 5 bases from J, with 12 bases between. CDR1 is SGHTA, CDR2 FQGTGA, per germline.

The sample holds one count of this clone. Here the CDR3 reads CASSLSQAATIYF. CDR3 nucleotides: TGTGCCAGCAGCTTATCACAGGCGGCCACCATATATTTT. The V gene is TRBV7-2, the J gene TRBJ1-3; weak D call: TRBD1 (5 bases). With 2 bases removed from V and 9 bases from J, the gap between germline ends came to 11 bases. The CDR3 loop spans 13 amino acids. Germline V gene data show CDR1 as SGHTA and CDR2 as FQGNSA.

The chain's CDR3 is CASSEEKGPYSNQPQHF. Written as DNA, the CDR3 is TGTGCCAGCAGTGAGGAAAAGGGGCCCTATAGCAATCAGCCCCAGCATTTT. V gene TRBV2 combines with J gene TRBJ1-5, with D possibly TRBD1 on 5 matching bases. The CDR3 is made up of 17 amino acids. CDR1 and CDR2 (germline): SNHLY, FYNNEI. Trimming cost V 3 bases and J 0 bases, with 15 bases left between them. Looking up the rest from reference TRBV2 and TRBJ1-5 gives the full variable domain: EPEVTQTPSHQVTQMGQEVILRCVPISNHLYFYWYRQILGQKVEFLVSFYNNEISEKSEIFDDQFSVERPDGSNFTLKIRSTKLEDSAMYFCASSEEKGPYSNQPQHFGDGTRLSIL.